This T cell receptor beta chain appears in the sequencing data of a study of spatial heterogeneity in lung cancer. This sample's time point: sample taken at primary tumor resection. Tumor, nontumor lung or frozen PBMC supplied whole RNA, sequenced without sorting. Using its own MiXCR run on the 5' RACE reads, TCRdb lists one record per CDR3 protein. The profile covers about 85,000 distinct CDR3 sequences, with 15% to 25% appearing a single time and 5.5% to 7% taken by the ten largest. Deletions cut 4 bases from V and 6 bases from J, with 11 bases between. Germline V gene sequence: CDR1 MGHRA, CDR2 YSYEKL. The CDR3 is 13 amino acids.

J is TRBJ2-3 and V is TRBV4-1; D is ambiguous. This sequence was found in a male donor with early-stage non-small cell lung cancer. The sample was PBMCs, taken at surgery. CDR3 region: CASSRGSSDTQYF. For the CDR3, the DNA is TGCGCCAGCAGCCGCGGTAGTTCTGATACGCAGTATTTT.